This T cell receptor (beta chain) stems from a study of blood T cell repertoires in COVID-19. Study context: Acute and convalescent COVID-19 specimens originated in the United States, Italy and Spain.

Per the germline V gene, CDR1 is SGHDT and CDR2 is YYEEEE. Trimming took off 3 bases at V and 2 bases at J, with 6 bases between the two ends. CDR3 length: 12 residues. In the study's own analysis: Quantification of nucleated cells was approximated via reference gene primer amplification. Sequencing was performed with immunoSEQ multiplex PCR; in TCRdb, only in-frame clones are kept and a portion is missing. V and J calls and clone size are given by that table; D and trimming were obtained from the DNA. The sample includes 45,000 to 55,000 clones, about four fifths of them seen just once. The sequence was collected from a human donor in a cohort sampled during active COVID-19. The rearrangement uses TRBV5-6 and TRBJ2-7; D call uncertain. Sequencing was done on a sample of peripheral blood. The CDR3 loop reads CASSYLTYEQYF. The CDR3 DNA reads TGTGCCAGCAGCTACCTAACCTACGAGCAGTACTTC.